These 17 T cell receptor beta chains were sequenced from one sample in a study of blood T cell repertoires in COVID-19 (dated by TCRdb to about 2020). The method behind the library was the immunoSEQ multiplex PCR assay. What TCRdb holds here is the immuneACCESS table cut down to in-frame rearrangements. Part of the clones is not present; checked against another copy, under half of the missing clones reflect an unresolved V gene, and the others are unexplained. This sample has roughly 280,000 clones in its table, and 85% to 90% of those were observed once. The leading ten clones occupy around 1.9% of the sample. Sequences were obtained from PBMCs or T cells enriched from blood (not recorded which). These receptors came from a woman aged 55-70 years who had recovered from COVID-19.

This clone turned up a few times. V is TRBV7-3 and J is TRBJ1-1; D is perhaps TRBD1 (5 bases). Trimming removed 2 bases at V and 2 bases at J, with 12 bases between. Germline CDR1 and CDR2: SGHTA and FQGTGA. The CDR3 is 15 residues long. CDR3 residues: CASSLVSGANTEAFF. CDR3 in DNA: TGTGCCAGCAGCTTAGTTTCTGGGGCCAACACTGAAGCTTTCTTT. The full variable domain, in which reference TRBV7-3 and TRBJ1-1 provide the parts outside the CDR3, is GAGVSQTPSNKVTEKGKYVELRCDPISGHTALYWYRQSLGQGPEFLIYFQGTGAADDSGLPNDRFFAVRPEGSVSTLKIQRTERGDSAVYLCASSLVSGANTEAFFGQGTRLTVV.

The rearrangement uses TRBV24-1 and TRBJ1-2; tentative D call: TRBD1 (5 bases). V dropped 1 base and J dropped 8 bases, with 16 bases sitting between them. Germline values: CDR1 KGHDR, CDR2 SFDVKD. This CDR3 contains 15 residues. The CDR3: CATSDFQGSMDGYTF. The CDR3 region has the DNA TGTGCCACCAGTGATTTCCAGGGTAGTATGGACGGCTACACCTTC.

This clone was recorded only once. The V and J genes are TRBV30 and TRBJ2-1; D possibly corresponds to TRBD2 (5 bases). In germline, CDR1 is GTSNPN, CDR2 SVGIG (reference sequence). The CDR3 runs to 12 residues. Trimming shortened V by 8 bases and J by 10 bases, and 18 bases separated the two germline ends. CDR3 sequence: CARSVRAGEQFF. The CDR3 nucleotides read TGTGCCCGTTCGGTTCGGGCGGGCGAGCAGTTCTTC.

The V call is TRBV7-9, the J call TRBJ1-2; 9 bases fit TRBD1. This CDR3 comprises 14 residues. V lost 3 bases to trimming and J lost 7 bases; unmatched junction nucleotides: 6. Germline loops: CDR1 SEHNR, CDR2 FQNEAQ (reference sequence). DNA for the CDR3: TGTGCCAGCAGCTTCGAGGGACAGGGAGGTGGCTACACCTTC. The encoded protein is CASSFEGQGGGYTF.

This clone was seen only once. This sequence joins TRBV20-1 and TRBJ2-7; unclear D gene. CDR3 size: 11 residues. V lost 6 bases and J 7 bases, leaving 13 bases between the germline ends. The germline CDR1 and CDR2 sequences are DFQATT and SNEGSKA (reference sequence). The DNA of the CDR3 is TGCAGTGCCGACGGGTACGGAGAGCAGTACTTC. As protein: CSADGYGEQYF.

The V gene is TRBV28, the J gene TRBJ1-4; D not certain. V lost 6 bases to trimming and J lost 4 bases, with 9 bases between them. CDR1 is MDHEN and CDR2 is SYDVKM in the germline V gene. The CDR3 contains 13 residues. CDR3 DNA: TGTGCCAGCAGCATTCACAGTAATGAAAAACTGTTTTTT. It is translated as CASSIHSNEKLFF.

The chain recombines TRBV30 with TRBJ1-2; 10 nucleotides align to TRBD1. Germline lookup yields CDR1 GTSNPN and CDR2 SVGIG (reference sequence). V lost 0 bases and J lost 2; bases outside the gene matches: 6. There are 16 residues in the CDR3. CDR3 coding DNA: TGTGCCTGGAGTGTACCGGGACAGGGGATAAACTATGGCTACACCTTC. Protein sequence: CAWSVPGQGINYGYTF.

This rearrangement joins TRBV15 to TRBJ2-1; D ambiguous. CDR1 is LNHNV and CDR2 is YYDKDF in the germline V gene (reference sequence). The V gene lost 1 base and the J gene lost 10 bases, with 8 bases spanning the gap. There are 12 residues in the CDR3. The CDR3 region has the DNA TGTGCCACCAGCAGAGGAGCTAGAGAGCAGTTCTTC. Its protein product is CATSRGAREQFF.

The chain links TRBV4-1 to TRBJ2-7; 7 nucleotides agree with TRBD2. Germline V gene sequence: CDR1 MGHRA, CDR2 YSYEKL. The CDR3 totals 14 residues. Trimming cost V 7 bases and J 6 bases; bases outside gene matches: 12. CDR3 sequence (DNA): TGCGCCAGCACGGAGCGGGAAGGACCCCGCGAGCAGTACTTC. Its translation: CASTEREGPREQYF.

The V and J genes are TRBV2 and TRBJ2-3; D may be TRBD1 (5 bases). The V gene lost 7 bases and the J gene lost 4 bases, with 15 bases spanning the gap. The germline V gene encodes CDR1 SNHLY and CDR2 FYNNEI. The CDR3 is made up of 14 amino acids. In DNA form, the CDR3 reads TGTGCCAGCAACTCCAGGCAGGGTGCAGATACGCAGTATTTT. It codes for CASNSRQGADTQYF.

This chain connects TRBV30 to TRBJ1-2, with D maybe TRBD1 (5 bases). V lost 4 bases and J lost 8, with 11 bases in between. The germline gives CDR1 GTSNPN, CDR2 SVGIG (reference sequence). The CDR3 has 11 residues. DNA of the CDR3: TGTGCCTGGATCGACAGCCGCGGCTACACCTTC. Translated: CAWIDSRGYTF.

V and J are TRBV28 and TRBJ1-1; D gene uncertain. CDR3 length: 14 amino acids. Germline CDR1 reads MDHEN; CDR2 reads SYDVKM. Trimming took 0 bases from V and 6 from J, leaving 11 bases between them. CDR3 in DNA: TGTGCCAGCAGTTTATGGGTCCCTGTAGCTGAAGCTTTCTTT. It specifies CASSLWVPVAEAFF.

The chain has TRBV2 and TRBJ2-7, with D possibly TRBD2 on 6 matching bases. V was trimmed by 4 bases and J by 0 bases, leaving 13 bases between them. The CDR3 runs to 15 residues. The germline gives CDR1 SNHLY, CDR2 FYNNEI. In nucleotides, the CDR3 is TGTGCCAGCAGTGGGGAGGTAGCGGTCTCCTACGAGCAGTACTTC. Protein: CASSGEVAVSYEQYF.

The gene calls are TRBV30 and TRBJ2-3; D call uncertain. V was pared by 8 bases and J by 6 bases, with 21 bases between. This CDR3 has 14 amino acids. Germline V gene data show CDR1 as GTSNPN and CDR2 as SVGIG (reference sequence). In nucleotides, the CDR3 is TGTGCCCACGAGGCGGATTTGTCGTCGGATACGCAGTATTTT. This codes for CAHEADLSSDTQYF.

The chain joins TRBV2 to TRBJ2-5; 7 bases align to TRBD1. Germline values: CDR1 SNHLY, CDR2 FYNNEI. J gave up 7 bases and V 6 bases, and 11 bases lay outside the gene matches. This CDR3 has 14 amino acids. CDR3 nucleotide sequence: TGTGCCAGCAGAAAGACAGGGACCGAGGGGACCCAGTACTTC. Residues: CASRKTGTEGTQYF.

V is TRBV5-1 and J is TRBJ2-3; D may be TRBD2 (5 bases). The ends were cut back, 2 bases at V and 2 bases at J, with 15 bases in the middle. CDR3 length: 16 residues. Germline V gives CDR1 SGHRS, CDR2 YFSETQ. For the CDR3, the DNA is TGCGCCAGCAGCTTAGGAGGACCGGGCCCCACAGATACGCAGTATTTT. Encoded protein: CASSLGGPGPTDTQYF.

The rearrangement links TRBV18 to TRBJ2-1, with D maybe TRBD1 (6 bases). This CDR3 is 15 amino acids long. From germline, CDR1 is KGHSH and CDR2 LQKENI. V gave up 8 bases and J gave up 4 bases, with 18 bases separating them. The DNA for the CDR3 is TGTGCCAGCCCGAAGGGGGACAAGTCTTACAATGAGCAGTTCTTC. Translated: CASPKGDKSYNEQFF.